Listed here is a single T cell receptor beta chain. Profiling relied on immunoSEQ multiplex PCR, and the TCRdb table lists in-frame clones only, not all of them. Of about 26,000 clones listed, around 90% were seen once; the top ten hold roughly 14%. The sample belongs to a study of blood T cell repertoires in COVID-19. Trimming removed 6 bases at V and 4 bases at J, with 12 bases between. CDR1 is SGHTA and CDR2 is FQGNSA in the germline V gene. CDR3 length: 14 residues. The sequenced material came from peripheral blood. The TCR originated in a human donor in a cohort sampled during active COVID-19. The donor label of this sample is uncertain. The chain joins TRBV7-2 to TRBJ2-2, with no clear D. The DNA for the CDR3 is TGTGCCAGCAGACCACACAAATCCACCGGGGAGCTGTTTTTT. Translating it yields CASRPHKSTGELFF.